The 27 T cell receptor beta chains given below trace back to one sample, sequenced in a study of blood T cell repertoires in COVID-19. Clones were read by immunoSEQ multiplex PCR, and TCRdb kept only the in-frame ones, dropping some. Seen here are 110,000 to 150,000 clones, roughly four fifths observed once, and the top ten hold 8.8%. The sample was peripheral blood. These receptors came from a woman over 75 in a cohort sampled during active or convalescent COVID-19.

The rearrangement joins TRBV7-8 to TRBJ2-5; a possible D gene is TRBD1 (6 bases). V lost 3 bases, J lost 5 bases, and 10 bases lay in between. This CDR3 spans 13 amino acids. Germline V gene sequence: CDR1 SGHVS, CDR2 FQNEAQ. CDR3 in DNA: TGTGCCAGCAGCTTCGACAGGATGGAGACCCAGTACTTC. As protein: CASSFDRMETQYF.

This sequence joins TRBV7-9 and TRBJ2-3; 13 bases line up with TRBD2. The germline V gene has CDR1 SEHNR and CDR2 FQNEAQ (reference sequence). V lost 4 bases to trimming and J lost 4 bases; unmatched junction nucleotides: 5. CDR3 size: 16 residues. The chain's CDR3 is CASSSTSGGAADTQYF. Here the CDR3 DNA reads TGTGCCAGCAGCTCAACTAGCGGGGGGGCCGCAGATACGCAGTATTTT.

The DNA for the CDR3 is TGTGCCAGCAGAGGACGGACTAACCAAGAGACCCAGTACTTC. Translated: CASRGRTNQETQYF. The chain combines TRBV2 with TRBJ2-5; TRBD2 is a possible D gene (6 bases). The CDR3 extends over 14 amino acids. V was pared by 6 bases and J by 0 bases, with 11 bases between. The germline V gene encodes CDR1 SNHLY and CDR2 FYNNEI.

This clone was found once. The gene calls are TRBV30 and TRBJ1-2; 8 bases map to TRBD1. V gave up 0 bases and J gave up 4 bases; unmatched junction bases: 7. Germline CDR1 reads GTSNPN; CDR2 reads SVGIG (reference sequence). The CDR3 is 15 amino acids. CDR3 loop: CAWSVQGGTVYGYTF. DNA for the CDR3: TGTGCCTGGAGTGTACAGGGGGGGACGGTCTATGGCTACACCTTC. Based on the CDR3 plus reference TRBV30 and TRBJ1-2, the full variable domain is SQTIHQWPATLVQPVGSPLSLECTVEGTSNPNLYWYRQAAGRGLQLLFYSVGIGQISSEVPQNLSASRPQDRQFILSSKKLLLSDSGFYLCAWSVQGGTVYGYTFGSGTRLTVV.

This clone was found once. The gene calls are TRBV23-1 and TRBJ2-7; TRBD1 aligns across 7 bases. TRBV23-1 is identified as an open reading frame with a role that is uncertain. The CDR3 covers 17 residues. V gave up 1 base and J gave up 1 base; unmatched junction bases: 10. The CDR3 here is CASSQCGQGVISYEQYV. Written as DNA, the CDR3 is TGCGCCAGCAGTCAATGCGGCCAGGGGGTGATATCCTACGAGCAGTACGTC.

This chain joins TRBV2 and TRBJ1-2; no definite D call. This CDR3 spans 12 amino acids. Germline CDR1 and CDR2: SNHLY and FYNNEI. The ends were cut back, 7 bases at V and 4 bases at J, with 10 bases in the middle. Here the CDR3 DNA reads TGTGCCAGCAAAGGAGGCAGCTATGGCTACACCTTC. Translating gives CASKGGSYGYTF.

The chain is built from TRBV6-2 or TRBV6-3 and TRBJ1-5; D remains unclear. This CDR3 comprises 12 residues. Trimming took 4 bases from V and 5 from J, leaving 6 bases between them. The germline CDR1 and CDR2 sequences are MNHEY and SVGEGT. CDR3 residues: CASSFHHQPQHF. The CDR3, as DNA: TGTGCCAGCAGTTTCCATCATCAGCCCCAGCATTTT.

The J gene is TRBJ1-5, the V gene TRBV27, with 7 bases aligning to TRBD1. The CDR3 runs 14 residues. V trimming: 5 bases; J trimming: 4 bases; junction bases outside the gene matches: 5. The germline gives CDR1 MNHEY, CDR2 SMNVEV (reference sequence). The CDR3 reads CASSLRQGNQPQHF. CDR3 DNA sequence: TGTGCCAGCAGTCTAAGACAGGGAAATCAGCCCCAGCATTTT.

J is TRBJ2-1 and V is TRBV15; a possible D gene is TRBD2 (5 bases). Germline lookup yields CDR1 LNHNV and CDR2 YYDKDF (reference sequence). Deletions cut 2 bases from V and 9 bases from J, with 8 bases between. The CDR3 length is 12 residues. The CDR3 sequence: CATSRSSIEQFF. In DNA form, the CDR3 reads TGTGCCACCAGCAGATCTAGCATTGAGCAGTTCTTC.

The V call is TRBV5-1, the J call TRBJ1-2; TRBD1 agrees at 9 bases. This CDR3 is 16 amino acids long. V gave up 4 bases and J gave up 3 bases; unmatched junction bases: 10. CDR1 and CDR2 (germline): SGHRS, YFSETQ. The CDR3 sequence is CASSIGSGTGHYGYTF. The CDR3 region has the DNA TGCGCCAGCAGCATTGGGTCCGGGACAGGGCACTATGGCTACACCTTC.

This clone was seen just once. The chain couples TRBV5-1 to TRBJ2-5; 10 positions agree with TRBD2. The length of the CDR3 is 15 residues. V lost 5 bases and J lost 4; bases outside the gene matches: 8. The germline V gene encodes CDR1 SGHRS and CDR2 YFSETQ. The CDR3 sequence: CASRLAGIRVETQYF. Here the CDR3 DNA reads TGCGCCAGCAGACTAGCGGGGATCCGGGTAGAGACCCAGTACTTC.

The chain couples TRBV10-3 to TRBJ2-1; 10 positions match TRBD2. The V gene end was trimmed by 3 bases and the J gene end by 3 bases; junction bases not matched to a gene: 2. The CDR3 is 15 amino acids. Germline CDR1 and CDR2: ENHRY and SYGVKD. The CDR3 bases are TGTGCCATCAGTGATACTAGCGGGGTCTACAATGAGCAGTTCTTC. It encodes CAISDTSGVYNEQFF.

The chain combines TRBV2 with TRBJ1-1; a possible D gene is TRBD1 (6 bases). Germline CDR1 reads SNHLY; CDR2 reads FYNNEI. The CDR3 covers 14 residues. The V end lost 4 bases, the J end lost 1 base, and 10 bases lay between the germline ends. The CDR3 DNA follows: TGTGCCAGCAGTGTAGGCAGGGGGAACACTGAAGCTTTCTTT. It encodes CASSVGRGNTEAFF.

The chain recombines TRBV7-2 with TRBJ2-3, with 9 bases lining up with TRBD1. CDR1 is SGHTA and CDR2 is FQGNSA in the germline V gene. The trim removed 5 bases at V and 2 bases at J, leaving 5 bases unmatched. The CDR3 consists of 15 residues. The DNA of the CDR3 is TGTGCCAGCAGCCTGGGACAGGGATTCACAGATACGCAGTATTTT. Translated, it gives CASSLGQGFTDTQYF. The entire variable domain, with the rest obtained from reference TRBV7-2 and TRBJ2-3, is as follows: GAGVSQSPSNKVTEKGKDVELRCDPISGHTALYWYRQSLGQGLEFLIYFQGNSAPDKSGLPSDRFSAERTGGSVSTLTIQRTQQEDSAVYLCASSLGQGFTDTQYFGPGTRLTVL.

The V and J genes are TRBV11-3 and TRBJ2-5; maybe TRBD2 (6 bases). Germline-derived CDR1 and CDR2 are SGHNT and YENEEA. This CDR3 comprises 10 residues. V shed 7 bases and J shed 12 bases, with 12 bases lying between them. CDR3: CASTSGAEYF. CDR3 sequence (DNA): TGTGCCAGCACCTCGGGAGCGGAGTACTTC.

By share, this clone counts as medium-sized (0.01 to 0.1%). V and J are TRBV5-4 and TRBJ1-2; 10 bases fit TRBD1. This CDR3 has 14 amino acids. Per germline, CDR1 SGHNT and CDR2 YYREEE (reference sequence). The ends lost 4 bases at V and 3 bases at J; junction bases unmatched: 3. For the CDR3, the DNA is TGTGCCAGCAGCGGGGGACAGGGGTACTATGGCTACACCTTC. Translated: CASSGGQGYYGYTF.

The V and J genes are TRBV7-2 and TRBJ2-5; 15 bases fit TRBD2. The germline CDR1 and CDR2 sequences are SGHTA and FQGNSA. The CDR3 contains 16 residues. Losses at the gene ends were 2 bases for V and 9 bases for J; bases not matched to a gene: 7. CDR3 protein: CASSLRTSGGAGAQYF. CDR3 nucleotide sequence: TGTGCCAGCAGCTTACGGACTAGCGGGGGGGCGGGGGCCCAGTACTTC. Based on the CDR3 plus reference TRBV7-2 and TRBJ2-5, the full variable domain is GAGVSQSPSNKVTEKGKDVELRCDPISGHTALYWYRQSLGQGLEFLIYFQGNSAPDKSGLPSDRFSAERTGGSVSTLTIQRTQQEDSAVYLCASSLRTSGGAGAQYFGPGTRLLVL.

On this clone itself: In the same sample, other DNA sequences code for this CDR3. The rearrangement joins TRBV7-2 to TRBJ2-5; D may be TRBD1 (6 bases). This CDR3 has 14 amino acids. The V gene lost 1 base and the J gene lost 2 bases, with 8 bases spanning the gap. Germline V lookup: CDR1 SGHTA, CDR2 FQGNSA. CDR3 residues: CASSLGGPQETQYF. CDR3 sequence (DNA): TGTGCCAGCAGCTTAGGGGGGCCACAAGAGACCCAGTACTTC.

The chain carries TRBV5-5 and TRBJ2-7; D remains unclear. With 0 bases removed from V and 7 bases from J, the gap between germline ends came to 17 bases. CDR1 is SGHKS and CDR2 is YYEKEE in the germline V gene (reference sequence). The length of the CDR3 is 15 residues. CDR3 protein: CASSLAPGPPREQYV. The CDR3 nucleotides are TGTGCCAGCAGCTTGGCCCCGGGTCCCCCTCGGGAGCAGTACGTC.

This clone was recorded once. The chain has TRBV3-1 (or the pseudogene TRBV3-2) and TRBJ2-3, with 11 bases lining up with TRBD2. Germline CDR1 reads LGHDT; CDR2 reads YNNKEL (reference sequence). This CDR3 comprises 16 residues. The trim removed 3 bases at V and 4 bases at J, leaving 6 bases unmatched. Here the CDR3 reads CASSQVAGGESDTQYF. CDR3 nucleotides: TGTGCCAGCAGCCAGGTAGCGGGGGGGGAATCAGATACGCAGTATTTT.

The chain employs TRBV29-1 and TRBJ1-2; possibly TRBD1 for D (6 bases). This CDR3 comprises 12 residues. CDR1 and CDR2 (germline): SQVTM, ANQGSEA. Trimming removed 6 bases from V and 7 bases from J, with 15 bases in between. CDR3 residues: CSVSPGGLGYTF. The CDR3 DNA sequence: TGCAGCGTCTCGCCCGGGGGGCTTGGCTACACCTTC.

V usage is TRBV7-8 and J usage is TRBJ2-6, with D tentatively TRBD1 (5 bases). Trimming cost V 0 bases and J 1 base, with 16 bases left between them. This CDR3 spans 19 amino acids. Per germline, CDR1 SGHVS and CDR2 FQNEAQ. CDR3 DNA sequence: TGTGCCAGCAGCTTAGCGTGGGGCTACCAAGATTCTGGGGCCAACGTCCTGACTTTC. Protein sequence: CASSLAWGYQDSGANVLTF.

The chain links TRBV6-5 to TRBJ1-3, with 7 bases lining up with TRBD1. Losses at the gene ends were 6 bases for V and 0 bases for J; bases not matched to a gene: 5. There are 15 residues in the CDR3. From germline, CDR1 is MNHEY and CDR2 SVGAGI. In nucleotides, the CDR3 is TGTGCCAGCAGCTTTGGGACAGCCTCTGGAAACACCATATATTTT. This sequence encodes CASSFGTASGNTIYF.

A few counts support this clone. The V call is TRBV19, the J call TRBJ2-7; perhaps TRBD1 as D (5 bases). The V end lost 5 bases, the J end lost 3 bases, and 14 bases lay between the germline ends. Germline CDR1 and CDR2: LNHDA and SQIVND (reference sequence). The CDR3 length is 14 residues. The CDR3 coding sequence is TGTGCCAGTAGTGGGCCAAGGGGATACTACGAGCAGTACTTC. This translates into CASSGPRGYYEQYF. The full variable domain, its missing parts supplied by reference TRBV19 and TRBJ2-7, is DGGITQSPKYLFRKEGQNVTLSCEQNLNHDAMYWYRQDPGQGLRLIYYSQIVNDFQKGDIAEGYSVSREKKESFPLTVTSAQKNPTAFYLCASSGPRGYYEQYFGPGTRLTVT.

This chain links TRBV3-1 (or the pseudogene TRBV3-2) with TRBJ1-2; tentative D call: TRBD1 (6 bases). Germline CDR1 LGHDT, CDR2 YNNKEL (reference sequence). The CDR3 is made up of 13 amino acids. Trimming cost V 5 bases and J 8 bases, with 15 bases left between them. CDR3 sequence reads: CASSKQGKEGYTF. Written as DNA, the CDR3 is TGTGCCAGCAGCAAACAGGGAAAGGAGGGCTACACCTTC.

This chain joins TRBV18 and TRBJ2-7, with D possibly TRBD1 on 6 matching bases. Germline V gives CDR1 KGHSH, CDR2 LQKENI. V lost 4 bases and J 6 bases, leaving 19 bases between the germline ends. The CDR3 is 15 amino acids. CDR3 region: CASSLTARGEPEQYV. In nucleotides, the CDR3 is TGTGCCAGCTCACTCACCGCCAGGGGAGAACCCGAGCAGTACGTC.

This clone is a singleton in its sample. The same CDR3 can be traced to other DNA sequences in this sample. The rearrangement uses TRBV3-1 (or the pseudogene TRBV3-2) and TRBJ2-7; unclear D gene. CDR3 length: 13 residues. The germline V gene encodes CDR1 LGHDT and CDR2 YNNKEL (reference sequence). The ends were cut back, 3 bases at V and 4 bases at J, with 10 bases in the middle. CDR3 loop: CASSQGRQYEQYF. In nucleotides, the CDR3 is TGTGCCAGCAGCCAGGGCCGTCAGTACGAGCAGTACTTC.